A selection of T cell receptor beta chains follows, all from one sample in a study of blood T cell repertoires in COVID-19. Sequencing was performed with immunoSEQ multiplex PCR; in TCRdb, only in-frame clones are kept and a portion is missing. The data contain about 87,000 clones, around 85% of them singletons. Sequences were obtained from peripheral blood. These receptors came from a woman of 80 years or more with COVID-19, enrolled during active disease. The CDR3 runs from the conserved cysteine through the conserved F or W. A D gene is named only where the DNA matches it firmly. Not every row has a clone size; where given, it reads once, few, many or a size class.

D gene,V gene,J gene,clone size,CDR3 DNA,CDR3 protein
.,TRBV6-1,TRBJ2-5,.,TGTGCCAGCAGTGAGGGCAGAAAAGAGACCCAGTACTTC,CASSEGRKETQYF
.,TRBV6-2/TRBV6-3,TRBJ1-2,once,TGTGCCAGCAGCCGGACAGTAAACTATGGCTACACCTTC,CASSRTVNYGYTF
TRBD1,TRBV18,TRBJ2-7,few,TGTGCCAGCTCTCTAGGGACAGGCGTTCCCTACGAGCAGTACTTC,CASSLGTGVPYEQYF
TRBD2,TRBV10-1,TRBJ2-1,few,TGCGCCAGCAGTGGGGGGGGCTCCTACAATGAGCAGTTCTTC,CASSGGGSYNEQFF
TRBD1,TRBV19,TRBJ1-1,.,TGTGCCAGTAGTATCCGGCAGGGGGCAGCCGGCGCTGAAGCTTTCTTT,CASSIRQGAAGAEAFF
TRBD1,TRBV15,TRBJ1-4,.,TGTGCCACCAGCGGAAATCCATGGACAGGCGGGGAAAAACTGTTTTTT,CATSGNPWTGGEKLFF
TRBD2,TRBV28,TRBJ2-2,.,TGTGCCAGCAGCCTCCCGGGAGGGACGAACACCGGGGAGCTGTTTTTT,CASSLPGGTNTGELFF
TRBD1,TRBV18,TRBJ1-1,.,TGTGCCAGCTCACCTAACAGGGGAAGTGAAGCTTTCTTT,CASSPNRGSEAFF
.,TRBV28,TRBJ2-1,few,TGTGCCAGCACCGGGCGGGGAACGGGTGAGCAGTTCTTC,CASTGRGTGEQFF
TRBD1,TRBV27,TRBJ1-5,.,TGTGCCAGCAGGACAGGGAGCAATCAGCCCCAGCATTTT,CASRTGSNQPQHF
.,TRBV7-8,TRBJ2-1,.,TGTGCCAGCAGCTTTTGGTGGGGGGCCTACAATGAGCAGTTCTTC,CASSFWWGAYNEQFF
TRBD1,TRBV5-1,TRBJ1-1,.,TGCGCCAGCATGGGGACAGGGGGCACTGAAGCTTTCTTT,CASMGTGGTEAFF
TRBD1,TRBV28,TRBJ2-2,once,TGTGCCAGCAGTTTAACGACAGGGGTAGACACCGGGGAGCTGTTTTTT,CASSLTTGVDTGELFF
.,TRBV24-1,TRBJ1-5,.,TGTGCCACCAGTGACGGGGGAAAAGGCAATCAGCCCCAGCATTTT,CATSDGGKGNQPQHF
.,TRBV9,TRBJ2-2,.,TGTGCCAGCACTAAAGGAGGATCTAACACCGGGGAGCTGTTTTTT,CASTKGGSNTGELFF
TRBD1,TRBV7-9,TRBJ2-5,.,TGTGCCAGCAGCTTAGTGGATGGACAGGGGGCGTTTCAGACCCAGTACTTC,CASSLVDGQGAFQTQYF
TRBD2,TRBV7-2,TRBJ2-3,.,TGTGCCAGCAGCTTAGCGCGGGGGGAACAGTATTTT,CASSLARGEQYF
.,TRBV5-1,TRBJ2-7,.,TGCGCCAGCAGCTTGGGGGCCGGCTCCTACGAGCAGTACTTC,CASSLGAGSYEQYF
TRBD1,TRBV6-2/TRBV6-3,TRBJ2-2,.,TGTGCCAGCAGTTACCCCCGGACAGGGCGAACAATCGGGGAGCTGTTTTTT,CASSYPRTGRTIGELFF
TRBD2,TRBV7-3,TRBJ2-7,.,TGTGCCAGCAGCTTACTAGCGGGAGCCCCCTCCTACGAGCAGTACTTC,CASSLLAGAPSYEQYF
TRBD2,TRBV5-1,TRBJ2-7,.,TGCGCCAGCAGCTTGGGTACTAGCGGGAGAATATACGAGCAGTACTTC,CASSLGTSGRIYEQYF
.,TRBV7-2,TRBJ2-3,.,TGTGCCAGCAGCTTAGCGCCAACGACAGTGATCACAGATACGCAGTATTTT,CASSLAPTTVITDTQYF
TRBD1,TRBV30,TRBJ2-3,few,TGTGCCTGGTGTACGGGACAGGGAGTAACAGATACGCAGTATTTT,CAWCTGQGVTDTQYF
.,TRBV4-1,TRBJ1-5,.,TGCGCCAGCAGCCAAGACCCAGGGAGGGGAGGGGGTCAGCCCCAGCATTTT,CASSQDPGRGGGQPQHF
TRBD1,TRBV7-9,TRBJ2-5,.,TGTGCCAGCAGCTTATATGGACAGGGCAGGGAGACCCAGTACTTC,CASSLYGQGRETQYF
TRBD1,TRBV6-2/TRBV6-3,TRBJ1-2,.,TGTGCCAGCAGTTACCATCGGGACAGGGGAGGCTACACCTTC,CASSYHRDRGGYTF
TRBD1,TRBV19,TRBJ1-1,.,TGTGCCAGTAGTATAGTAGGGGGGACAGATGAAGCTTTCTTT,CASSIVGGTDEAFF
TRBD1,TRBV11-2,TRBJ1-1,.,TGTGCCAGCAGCTTCGGACAGGGGGGAGGGAACACTGAAGCTTTCTTT,CASSFGQGGGNTEAFF
.,TRBV5-1,TRBJ1-2,once,TGCGCCAGCAGCTCCGGGGGACCGAACTATGGCTACACCTTC,CASSSGGPNYGYTF
TRBD2,TRBV7-9,TRBJ2-1,.,TGTGCCAGCAGCTTAAACGCGGGAGGGCCCGGTGAGCAGTTCTTC,CASSLNAGGPGEQFF
TRBD1,TRBV5-4,TRBJ1-1,.,TGTGCCAGCAGCCCGGACAGGGCTCCTAACACTGAAGCTTTCTTT,CASSPDRAPNTEAFF
TRBD2,TRBV18,TRBJ2-3,few,TGTGCCAGCTCAATCAGCGGGGGGGCAGATACGCAGTATTTT,CASSISGGADTQYF
.,TRBV7-8,TRBJ2-5,few,TGTGCCAGCAGCTTTAATCCGAGGGGGTTCCAAGAGACCCAGTACTTC,CASSFNPRGFQETQYF
.,TRBV5-1,TRBJ2-3,.,TGCGCCAGCAGCTGGGCGGGTGGGAGTGGCACAGATACGCAGTATTTT,CASSWAGGSGTDTQYF
.,TRBV12-3/TRBV12-4,TRBJ2-3,once,TGTGCCAGCAGTTTATCTCGGGGGGATACGCAGTATTTT,CASSLSRGDTQYF
.,TRBV5-5,TRBJ2-2,once,TGTGCCAGCAGTTCAGGGGCGGTCACCGGGGAGCTGTTTTTT,CASSSGAVTGELFF
TRBD1,TRBV2,TRBJ2-7,.,TGTGCCAGCAGTAAAGGACAGGGGGAGAGCTCCTACGAGCAGTACTTC,CASSKGQGESSYEQYF
TRBD1,TRBV29-1,TRBJ1-2,.,TGCAGCGTCTCGACAGGGGAATATGGCTACACCTTC,CSVSTGEYGYTF
.,TRBV19,TRBJ1-6,.,TGTGCCAGTACTGGCAGTCGCCAAATTAATTCACCCCTCCACTTT,CASTGSRQINSPLHF
TRBD2,TRBV11-2,TRBJ2-1,few,TGTGCCAGCAGCTTTCGGGGGGACTACTACAATGAGCAGTTCTTC,CASSFRGDYYNEQFF
TRBD2,TRBV2,TRBJ2-5,.,TGTGCCAGCAAGAGCGGGAGGGCAGGTACGGAGACCCAGTACTTC,CASKSGRAGTETQYF
.,TRBV11-1,TRBJ1-2,.,TGTGCCAGCAGCTTAGGGAGGCAGGCGACCTCCACCTTC,CASSLGRQATSTF
TRBD1,TRBV14,TRBJ2-7,.,TGTGCCAGCAGTATGGACAGGGCCTACGAGCAGTACTTC,CASSMDRAYEQYF